These T cell receptor beta chains were read from a single sample in a study of blood T cell repertoires in COVID-19. TCRdb keeps only in-frame clones here, not all; method: immunoSEQ multiplex PCR. The sample contains 230,000 or so clones, roughly 88% of which appear only once. Source material: PBMCs or T cells enriched from blood (not recorded which). The receptor set was obtained from a woman between 45 and 60 years old with acute COVID-19. Both conserved end residues are part of each CDR3. The D gene is left open where the match is weak. Some rows mark clone size as missing; the rest say once, few, many or name a class of expanded clone.

clone_size: .
v_call: TRBV27
j_call: TRBJ1-6
d_call: .
cdr3_nt: TGTGCCAGCAGTTCTTTCGCCAGCGGAGCCTATAATTCACCCCTCCACTTT
cdr3_aa: CASSSFASGAYNSPLHF

clone_size: .
v_call: TRBV5-8
j_call: TRBJ2-7
d_call: TRBD2
cdr3_nt: TGCGCCAGCAGTTCCGGGGGGGCTAGCATCTCCAACGAGCAGTACTTC
cdr3_aa: CASSSGGASISNEQYF

clone_size: .
v_call: TRBV18
j_call: TRBJ2-7
d_call: TRBD1
cdr3_nt: TGTGCCAGCTCACCTTCTCCGGGACAGGGGGCCTCCTACGAGCAGTACTTC
cdr3_aa: CASSPSPGQGASYEQYF

clone_size: .
v_call: TRBV4-1
j_call: TRBJ1-1
d_call: .
cdr3_nt: TGCGCCAGCAGCCATCAGGAGGGGAACACTGAAGCTTTCTTT
cdr3_aa: CASSHQEGNTEAFF

clone_size: .
v_call: TRBV2
j_call: TRBJ2-7
d_call: TRBD2
cdr3_nt: TGTGCCAGTGCCCCCGGAGCGGGAGGGTCCTACGAGCAGTACTTC
cdr3_aa: CASAPGAGGSYEQYF

clone_size: few
v_call: TRBV4-2
j_call: TRBJ1-6
d_call: .
cdr3_nt: TGTGCCAGCAGCCAAGAGTGGGGGGGTAATTCACCCCTCCACTTT
cdr3_aa: CASSQEWGGNSPLHF

clone_size: .
v_call: TRBV19
j_call: TRBJ1-4
d_call: TRBD1
cdr3_nt: TGTGCCAGTAGTAGACCGGGACAGCCCGAAAAACTGTTTTTT
cdr3_aa: CASSRPGQPEKLFF

clone_size: few
v_call: TRBV7-3
j_call: TRBJ2-3
d_call: .
cdr3_nt: TGTGCCAGCAGCTTAACTTCGGGCAGGGGAAGGGGCACAGATACGCAGTATTTT
cdr3_aa: CASSLTSGRGRGTDTQYF

clone_size: .
v_call: TRBV29-1
j_call: TRBJ2-5
d_call: .
cdr3_nt: TGCAGCGTTGTGGAGGGCGAGACCCAGTACTTC
cdr3_aa: CSVVEGETQYF

clone_size: once
v_call: TRBV5-1
j_call: TRBJ2-2
d_call: TRBD1
cdr3_nt: TGCGCCAGCAGAGCCGGACAGGGGATTTCGTCCGGGGAGCTGTTTTTT
cdr3_aa: CASRAGQGISSGELFF

clone_size: once
v_call: TRBV19
j_call: TRBJ1-2
d_call: .
cdr3_nt: TGTGCCAGTAGTATGGGTCACGGGTCTTCTAACTATGGCTACACCTTC
cdr3_aa: CASSMGHGSSNYGYTF

clone_size: once
v_call: TRBV7-3
j_call: TRBJ1-3
d_call: .
cdr3_nt: TGTGCCAGCAGCACCTCGGGGGGAACCTCTGGAAACACCATATATTTT
cdr3_aa: CASSTSGGTSGNTIYF